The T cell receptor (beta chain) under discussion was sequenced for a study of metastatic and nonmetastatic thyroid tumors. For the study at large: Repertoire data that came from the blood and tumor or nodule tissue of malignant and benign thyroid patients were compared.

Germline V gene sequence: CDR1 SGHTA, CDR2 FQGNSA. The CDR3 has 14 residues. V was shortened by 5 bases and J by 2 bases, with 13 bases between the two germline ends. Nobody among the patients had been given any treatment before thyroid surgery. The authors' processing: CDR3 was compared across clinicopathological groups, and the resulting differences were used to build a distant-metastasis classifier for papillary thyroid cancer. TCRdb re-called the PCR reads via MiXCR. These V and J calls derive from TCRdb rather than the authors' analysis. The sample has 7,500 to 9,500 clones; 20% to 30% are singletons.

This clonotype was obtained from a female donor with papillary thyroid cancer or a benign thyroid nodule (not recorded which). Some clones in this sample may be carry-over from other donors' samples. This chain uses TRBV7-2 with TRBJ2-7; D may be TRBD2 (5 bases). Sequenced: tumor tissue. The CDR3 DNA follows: TGTGCCAGCAGCAAGGACTCCTTTACCTACGAGCAGTACTTC. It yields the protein CASSKDSFTYEQYF. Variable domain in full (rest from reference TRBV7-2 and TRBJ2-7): GAGVSQSPSNKVTEKGKDVELRCDPISGHTALYWYRQSLGQGLEFLIYFQGNSAPDKSGLPSDRFSAERTGGSVSTLTIQRTQQEDSAVYLCASSKDSFTYEQYFGPGTRLTVT.